This entry lists 19 T cell receptor beta chains sequenced from one sample in a study of blood T cell repertoires in COVID-19. The repertoire was sequenced with immunoSEQ multiplex PCR; TCRdb's copy has only in-frame clones and lacks some. The sample records about 140,000 clones, about 88% being singletons. Sequencing was performed on peripheral blood. The receptors here all came from a human donor with COVID-19, enrolled during active disease. The donor label of this sample is uncertain.

The V call is TRBV19, the J call TRBJ2-1; a weak D match, TRBD2 (6 bases). There are 16 residues in the CDR3. V was pared by 3 bases and J by 0 bases, with 12 bases between. Per the germline V gene, CDR1 is LNHDA and CDR2 is SQIVND (reference sequence). The CDR3 reads CASSMGLARSYNEQFF. CDR3 DNA: TGTGCCAGTAGTATGGGTCTAGCGCGCTCCTACAATGAGCAGTTCTTC.

The rearrangement uses TRBV28 and TRBJ2-7, with 9 bases that match TRBD1. Per germline, CDR1 MDHEN and CDR2 SYDVKM. Trimming at V came to 6 bases and at J to 3 bases, leaving 12 bases not matched to a gene. This CDR3 contains 16 residues. Here the CDR3 reads CASSPPRRQGDYEQYF. The CDR3 DNA reads TGTGCCAGCAGCCCCCCGAGAAGACAGGGGGACTACGAGCAGTACTTC.

The chain carries TRBV13 and TRBJ2-7, with TRBD2 identical over 9 bases. This CDR3 comprises 15 residues. Germline values: CDR1 PRHDT, CDR2 FYEKMQ (reference sequence). The ends lost 3 bases at V and 5 bases at J; junction bases unmatched: 8. The CDR3 spells CASSFRAGGSHEQYF. CDR3 in DNA: TGTGCCAGCAGCTTCCGAGCGGGGGGTTCCCACGAGCAGTACTTC.

With regard to this clone: Other DNA sequences in this specimen translate into the identical CDR3. The chain joins TRBV12-5 to TRBJ1-1, with D uncertain. The CDR3 length is 13 residues. Deletions cut 3 bases from V and 4 bases from J, with 9 bases between. Germline V gene lookup returns CDR1 LGHNT and CDR2 FRNRAP. CDR3 bases: TGTGCTAGTGGTTTATGGGAGAGCACTGAAGCTTTCTTT. This codes for CASGLWESTEAFF.

This clone was observed once. The V call is TRBV11-3, the J call TRBJ2-1, with 12 bases that match TRBD2. This CDR3 has 15 residues. Germline V lookup: CDR1 SGHNT, CDR2 YENEEA. Germline trimming cut 5 bases from V and 8 bases from J; bases unmatched to any gene: 7. CDR3 protein: CASSPPTSGSYEQFF. CDR3 nucleotides: TGTGCCAGCAGCCCGCCGACTAGCGGGAGTTATGAGCAGTTCTTC.

This chain uses TRBV3-1 (or the pseudogene TRBV3-2) with TRBJ2-7; D possibly corresponds to TRBD2 (5 bases). Germline V gene lookup returns CDR1 LGHDT and CDR2 YNNKEL (reference sequence). V was clipped by 0 bases and J by 6 bases, with 9 bases between them. This CDR3 contains 13 residues. The CDR3 loop is CASSQEGSREQYF. The CDR3 region has the DNA TGTGCCAGCAGCCAAGAGGGGAGTCGCGAGCAGTACTTC.

The rearrangement uses TRBV2 and TRBJ1-4, with 8 bases fitting TRBD1. Trimming cost V 4 bases and J 7 bases; bases outside gene matches: 5. Germline V CDR1 and CDR2: SNHLY, FYNNEI. This CDR3 has 14 residues. CDR3 DNA: TGTGCCAGCAGTGGGACAGGGAGGACTGAAAAACTGTTTTTT. Protein product: CASSGTGRTEKLFF.

This chain uses TRBV29-1 with TRBJ2-5, with TRBD2 identical over 9 bases. Germline-derived CDR1 and CDR2 are SQVTM and ANQGSEA. With 4 bases clipped from V and 3 bases from J, the junction kept 3 bases outside the gene matches. The CDR3 has 13 amino acids. CDR3 nucleotide sequence: TGCAGCGTTGCCGGGACTAGCAAAGAGACCCAGTACTTC. Translated: CSVAGTSKETQYF.

The chain employs TRBV5-1 and TRBJ1-1, with D maybe TRBD1 (5 bases). V was trimmed by 4 bases and J by 1 base, leaving 11 bases between them. The CDR3 spans 14 residues. The V gene's germline CDR1 is SGHRS and CDR2 YFSETQ. CDR3 region: CASSAGPGNTEAFF. The CDR3 DNA reads as TGCGCCAGCAGCGCGGGACCCGGGAACACTGAAGCTTTCTTT.

This chain joins TRBV10-3 and TRBJ1-5; no reliable D call. The CDR3 totals 13 residues. The germline CDR1 and CDR2 sequences are ENHRY and SYGVKD. V was cut by 7 bases and J by 3 bases, with 10 bases left in between. In DNA, the CDR3 is TGTGCCATCAACGAGGTCCCCAATCAGCCCCAGCATTTT. Protein sequence: CAINEVPNQPQHF.

The genes are TRBV5-1 and TRBJ2-7; 7 bases are shared with TRBD2. After removal of 1 base from V and 9 bases from J, the junction contained 7 bases not matched to a gene. The germline CDR1 and CDR2 sequences are SGHRS and YFSETQ. This CDR3 has 13 amino acids. Written as DNA, the CDR3 is TGCGCCAGCAGCTTGAACGATGGGGAGGGGCAGTACTTC. This codes for CASSLNDGEGQYF. The full variable domain, its missing parts supplied by reference TRBV5-1 and TRBJ2-7, is KAGVTQTPRYLIKTRGQQVTLSCSPISGHRSVSWYQQTPGQGLQFLFEYFSETQRNKGNFPGRFSGRQFSNSRSEMNVSTLELGDSALYLCASSLNDGEGQYFGPGTRLTVT.

The V call is TRBV15, the J call TRBJ1-6; the D is unclear. The CDR3 runs 13 residues. Per germline, CDR1 LNHNV and CDR2 YYDKDF (reference sequence). The ends were cut back, 1 base at V and 14 bases at J, with 12 bases in the middle. CDR3 nucleotide sequence: TGTGCCACCAGCAGAGTGTACCGGGAGGCCCTCCACTTT. Its translation is CATSRVYREALHF.

The genes are TRBV4-1 and TRBJ1-1; 9 bases are shared with TRBD1. The V gene end was trimmed by 6 bases and the J gene end by 4 bases; junction bases not matched to a gene: 6. The germline V gene encodes CDR1 MGHRA and CDR2 YSYEKL. This CDR3 comprises 14 residues. The CDR3 sequence is CASRQQGAGTEAFF. The CDR3 coding sequence is TGCGCCAGCAGACAACAGGGGGCCGGCACTGAAGCTTTCTTT.

J is TRBJ1-6 and V is TRBV2; the match to TRBD1 covers 8 bases. Trimming removed 3 bases from V and 4 bases from J; junction bases left unmatched: 5. Germline CDR1 and CDR2: SNHLY and FYNNEI. The CDR3 consists of 16 residues. The CDR3 sequence: CASSEARQGYNSPLHF. CDR3 DNA: TGTGCCAGCAGTGAGGCCCGACAGGGGTATAATTCACCCCTCCACTTT.

The rearrangement joins TRBV2 to TRBJ2-1; tentatively, D is TRBD2 (6 bases). Trimming stripped 3 bases from V and 3 bases from J, with 12 bases between. CDR3 length: 15 amino acids. Per the germline V gene, CDR1 is SNHLY and CDR2 is FYNNEI. CDR3 loop: CASSEEGGVYNEQFF. In DNA form, the CDR3 reads TGTGCCAGCAGTGAGGAGGGCGGGGTCTACAATGAGCAGTTCTTC.

The V gene is TRBV18, the J gene TRBJ2-3, with D uncertain. CDR1 and CDR2 (germline): KGHSH, LQKENI. With 0 bases removed from V and 2 bases from J, the gap between germline ends came to 12 bases. This CDR3 contains 16 residues. The CDR3 nucleotides are TGTGCCAGCTCACCACCGGCAACATTCATCACAGATACGCAGTATTTT. Protein product: CASSPPATFITDTQYF.

The chain links TRBV18 to TRBJ2-2, with D possibly matching TRBD1 (6 bases). The CDR3 is 13 amino acids. The V end was cut by 5 bases, the J end by 7 bases, with 11 bases between. Germline CDR1 reads KGHSH; CDR2 reads LQKENI. The CDR3 sequence is CASSAGVNGELFF. The CDR3 DNA sequence: TGTGCCAGCTCAGCAGGGGTTAACGGGGAGCTGTTTTTT.

This clone turned up a few times. The chain has TRBV2 and TRBJ1-5, with a tentative D call TRBD1 (5 bases). This CDR3 is built from 16 residues. Germline CDR1 reads SNHLY; CDR2 reads FYNNEI. The ends were cut back, 1 base at V and 2 bases at J, with 12 bases in the middle. CDR3 in amino acids: CASSEEGGAGNQPQHF. The CDR3 nucleotides are TGTGCCAGCAGTGAAGAGGGTGGGGCAGGCAATCAGCCCCAGCATTTT. The whole variable domain, remainder taken from reference TRBV2 and TRBJ1-5, is EPEVTQTPSHQVTQMGQEVILRCVPISNHLYFYWYRQILGQKVEFLVSFYNNEISEKSEIFDDQFSVERPDGSNFTLKIRSTKLEDSAMYFCASSEEGGAGNQPQHFGDGTRLSIL.

The rearrangement uses TRBV7-2 and TRBJ2-1; 12 bases align to TRBD2. The V gene's germline CDR1 is SGHTA and CDR2 FQGNSA. The CDR3 covers 17 residues. V shed 2 bases and J 7 bases; nucleotides not matched to a gene: 9. In DNA, the CDR3 is TGTGCCAGCAGCTTATACCTAGCGGGGGGGCGGATGAATGAGCAGTTCTTC. Residues: CASSLYLAGGRMNEQFF.